This T cell receptor (beta chain) was recorded in a study of T cells in Graves' hyperthyroidism and ophthalmopathy. Overall study results and limits: A model of 13 V-J pairs discriminated ophthalmopathy from stable hyperthyroidism.

Germline loops: CDR1 MNHEY, CDR2 SVGEGT. V lost 7 bases, J lost 0 bases, and 3 bases stayed unmatched. The CDR3 loop spans 14 amino acids. This clonotype came up many times. Its matching antigen is unknown. Graves' hyperthyroidism without ophthalmopathy progression within 18 months was termed stable. Isolation of PBMCs was performed on 8.5 to 10 ml fresh peripheral blood. Amplification of TCR beta CDR3 regions was performed using RNA transcripts as template. The primer set for the first-round RT-PCR of the TCR CDR3 was HTBI. MiXCR was run by TCRdb on the multiplex PCR reads, yielding one entry per CDR3 protein. The table records about 360,000 distinct CDR3 sequences, about 13% of them present only once.

The source is a woman under 30 with Graves' hyperthyroidism. Sequenced material: blood. The rearrangement joins TRBV6-2 or TRBV6-3 to TRBJ1-5; 7 bases fit TRBD1. In DNA, the CDR3 is TGTGCCAGCAATGACAGGGTTAGCAATCAGCCCCAGCATTTT. It is translated as CASNDRVSNQPQHF.